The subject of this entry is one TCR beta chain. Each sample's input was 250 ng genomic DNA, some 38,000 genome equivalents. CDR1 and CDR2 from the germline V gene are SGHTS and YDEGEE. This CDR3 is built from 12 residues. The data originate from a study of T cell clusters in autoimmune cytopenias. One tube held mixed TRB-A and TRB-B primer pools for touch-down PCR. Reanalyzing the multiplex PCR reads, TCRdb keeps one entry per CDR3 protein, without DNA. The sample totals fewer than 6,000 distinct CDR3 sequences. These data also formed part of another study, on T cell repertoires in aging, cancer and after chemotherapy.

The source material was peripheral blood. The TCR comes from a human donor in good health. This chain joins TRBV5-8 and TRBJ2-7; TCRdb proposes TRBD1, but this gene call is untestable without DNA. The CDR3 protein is CASNRDGYEQYF.